These 16 T cell receptor beta chains originate from one sample sequenced in a study of cytomegalovirus exposure and HLA in healthy donors. Vbeta (60) and Jbeta (13) primers were used in the PCR. The method was immunoSEQ multiplex PCR; TCRdb's version includes in-frame clones alone and lacks a portion of them. In all, the sample yields 100,000 to 150,000 clones. Input material: PBMCs. Receptors originate from a woman between 35 and 50 years old in good health and CMV-seropositive.

This chain connects TRBV5-1 to TRBJ2-7; 9 bases map to TRBD1. Trimming at V came to 3 bases and at J to 0 bases, leaving 7 bases not matched to a gene. CDR1 is SGHRS and CDR2 is YFSETQ in the germline V gene. This CDR3 contains 16 residues. CDR3 region: CASSSGTGLSSYEQYF. DNA for the CDR3: TGCGCCAGCAGCTCGGGGACAGGGTTATCCTCCTACGAGCAGTACTTC.

In nucleotides, the CDR3 is TGCGCCAGCAGCCGAGTACAGGGGCTCAACACCGGGGAGCTGTTTTTT. Amino acids: CASSRVQGLNTGELFF. The V call is TRBV4-3, the J call TRBJ2-2; the match to TRBD1 covers 7 bases. The J segment lost 2 bases and the V segment lost 4 bases, leaving 7 bases of the junction unmatched. Looked up from germline, CDR1 is LGHNA and CDR2 is YSLEER. The CDR3 loop spans 16 amino acids.

The CDR3 coding sequence is TGTGCCAGCAGCAGGATAACAGGGGAGCCCCAGCATTTT. Translating gives CASSRITGEPQHF. The chain is built from TRBV21-1 and TRBJ1-5; the table gives TRBD1 as D, unverified against the DNA. TRBV21-1 corresponds to a pseudogene. CDR3 length equals 13 residues.

This chain connects TRBV5-4 to TRBJ1-6, with 9 bases matching TRBD1. Trimming cost V 4 bases and J 10 bases; bases outside gene matches: 12. Germline V gene data show CDR1 as SGHNT and CDR2 as YYREEE (reference sequence). The CDR3 contains 16 residues. This chain's CDR3 is CASSQAGTGSQSPLHF. CDR3 nucleotides: TGTGCCAGCAGCCAGGCTGGGACAGGGAGTCAGTCACCCCTCCACTTT. The full variable domain, completed using reference TRBV5-4 and TRBJ1-6, is ETGVTQSPTHLIKTRGQQVTLRCSSQSGHNTVSWYQQALGQGPQFIFQYYREEENGRGNFPPRFSGLQFPNYSSELNVNALELDDSALYLCASSQAGTGSQSPLHFGNGTRLTVT.

The V call is TRBV29-1, the J call TRBJ2-3; 11 bases map to TRBD2. The germline gives CDR1 SQVTM, CDR2 ANQGSEA. The length of the CDR3 is 12 residues. With 8 bases clipped from V and 5 bases from J, the junction kept 3 bases outside the gene matches. CDR3 bases: TGCAGCCCCGGACTAGCGGGAGATACGCAGTATTTT. This codes for CSPGLAGDTQYF.

The chain employs TRBV19 and TRBJ2-1, with TRBD2 matching over 8 bases. The V gene end was trimmed by 1 base and the J gene end by 1 base; junction bases not matched to a gene: 6. The CDR3 runs 17 residues. Per the germline V gene, CDR1 is LNHDA and CDR2 is SQIVND (reference sequence). CDR3 in DNA: TGTGCCAGTAGTATAGGATTTAGCGGGACGTCCTACAATGAGCAGTTCTTC. As protein: CASSIGFSGTSYNEQFF.

This chain links TRBV11-2 with TRBJ2-3; no clear D. The CDR3 spans 12 residues. V shed 5 bases and J shed 9 bases, with 12 bases lying between them. In germline, CDR1 is SGHAT, CDR2 FQNNGV. In nucleotides, the CDR3 is TGTGCCAGCAGCCCAACCCCCGGGACGCAGTATTTT. Translated: CASSPTPGTQYF.

The rearrangement joins TRBV5-1 to TRBJ2-3, with 7 bases aligning to TRBD2. The CDR3 is 16 residues long. Losses at the gene ends were 0 bases for V and 0 bases for J; bases not matched to a gene: 4. Germline V gene data show CDR1 as SGHRS and CDR2 as YFSETQ. The CDR3 bases are TGCGCCAGCAGCTTGGCGGAGGGAGGGAGCACAGATACGCAGTATTTT. It specifies CASSLAEGGSTDTQYF. Full variable domain (remainder filled in from reference TRBV5-1 and TRBJ2-3): KAGVTQTPRYLIKTRGQQVTLSCSPISGHRSVSWYQQTPGQGLQFLFEYFSETQRNKGNFPGRFSGRQFSNSRSEMNVSTLELGDSALYLCASSLAEGGSTDTQYFGPGTRLTVL.

In nucleotides, the CDR3 is TGTGCCTGGAGTGTAAATTTCAGGGAGACCCAGTACTTC. It yields the protein CAWSVNFRETQYF. This chain links TRBV30 with TRBJ2-5; D not resolved. Trimming removed 0 bases at V and 5 bases at J, with 10 bases between. Per the germline V gene, CDR1 is GTSNPN and CDR2 is SVGIG (reference sequence). The CDR3 spans 13 residues. Combining the CDR3 with reference TRBV30 and TRBJ2-5 gives the whole variable domain SQTIHQWPATLVQPVGSPLSLECTVEGTSNPNLYWYRQAAGRGLQLLFYSVGIGQISSEVPQNLSASRPQDRQFILSSKKLLLSDSGFYLCAWSVNFRETQYFGPGTRLLVL.

The V and J genes are TRBV10-2 and TRBJ1-1, with TRBD1 as a possible D gene (5 bases). In germline, CDR1 is WSHSY, CDR2 SAAADI. The CDR3 consists of 15 residues. Trimming stripped 6 bases from V and 0 bases from J, with 14 bases between. CDR3 residues: CASSLTAGMNTEAFF. DNA of the CDR3: TGCGCCAGCAGCTTGACAGCCGGCATGAACACTGAAGCTTTCTTT.

The chain has TRBV5-1 and TRBJ1-1, with D possibly TRBD1 on 6 matching bases. V was pared by 0 bases and J by 4 bases, with 16 bases between. The CDR3 runs to 16 residues. Germline assignment: CDR1 SGHRS and CDR2 YFSETQ. CDR3 region: CASSLEGGGMGTEAFF. The CDR3 DNA sequence: TGCGCCAGCAGCTTGGAAGGGGGGGGCATGGGCACTGAAGCTTTCTTT.

The chain has TRBV15 and TRBJ2-5; 7 bases align to TRBD1. Looked up from germline, CDR1 is LNHNV and CDR2 is YYDKDF (reference sequence). The CDR3 is 14 residues long. After removal of 3 bases from V and 5 bases from J, the junction contained 6 bases not matched to a gene. The CDR3 DNA sequence: TGTGCCACCAGCAGCGATGACAGGGCCGAGACCCAGTACTTC. Encoded protein: CATSSDDRAETQYF. The full variable domain, in which reference TRBV15 and TRBJ2-5 provide the parts outside the CDR3, is DAMVIQNPRYQVTQFGKPVTLSCSQTLNHNVMYWYQQKSSQAPKLLFHYYDKDFNNEADTPDNFQSRRPNTSFCFLDIRSPGLGDTAMYLCATSSDDRAETQYFGPGTRLLVL.

The chain employs TRBV2 and TRBJ2-3, with 9 bases lining up with TRBD2. With V trimmed by 10 bases and J by 4 bases, 15 bases remained unmatched. The CDR3 is 16 residues long. Germline V gives CDR1 SNHLY, CDR2 FYNNEI. DNA of the CDR3: TGTGCCATAGTGATAGCGGGAGTAGCTAGCGCAGATACGCAGTATTTT. Translating gives CAIVIAGVASADTQYF.

V and J are TRBV7-3 and TRBJ2-5; 10 bases are a match to TRBD2. This CDR3 has 14 amino acids. Germline V CDR1 and CDR2: SGHTA, FQGTGA. Losses at the gene ends were 2 bases for V and 5 bases for J; bases not matched to a gene: 2. CDR3 region: CASSLVSGGETQYF. The CDR3 DNA is TGTGCCAGCAGCTTAGTTAGCGGGGGGGAGACCCAGTACTTC. Looking up the rest from reference TRBV7-3 and TRBJ2-5 gives the full variable domain: GAGVSQTPSNKVTEKGKYVELRCDPISGHTALYWYRQSLGQGPEFLIYFQGTGAADDSGLPNDRFFAVRPEGSVSTLKIQRTERGDSAVYLCASSLVSGGETQYFGPGTRLLVL.

The chain is built from TRBV10-3 and TRBJ2-2; TRBD2 matches at 14 bases. Germline V gives CDR1 ENHRY, CDR2 SYGVKD. V shed 6 bases and J 6 bases; nucleotides not matched to a gene: 3. The CDR3 spans 15 residues. Here the CDR3 reads CAIRGLAGVPGELFF. CDR3 nucleotides: TGTGCCATCAGGGGACTAGCGGGAGTCCCCGGGGAGCTGTTTTTT.

Here the CDR3 DNA reads TGTGCCAGCAGCGGGGATCCGAGCTCCTATAATTCACCCCTCCACTTT. It encodes CASSGDPSSYNSPLHF. The V and J genes are TRBV27 and TRBJ1-6; no reliable D call. V was clipped by 6 bases and J by 0 bases, with 12 bases between them. The CDR3 has 16 residues. In germline, CDR1 is MNHEY, CDR2 SMNVEV (reference sequence).